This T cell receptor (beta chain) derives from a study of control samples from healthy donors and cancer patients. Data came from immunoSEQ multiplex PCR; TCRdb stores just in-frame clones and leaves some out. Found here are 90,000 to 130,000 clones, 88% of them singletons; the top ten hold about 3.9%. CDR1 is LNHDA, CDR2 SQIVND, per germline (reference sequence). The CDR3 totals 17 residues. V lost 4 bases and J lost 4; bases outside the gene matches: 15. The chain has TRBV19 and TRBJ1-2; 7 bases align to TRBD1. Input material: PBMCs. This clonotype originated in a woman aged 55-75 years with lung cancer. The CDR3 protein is CASSTTLGQTKIYGYTF. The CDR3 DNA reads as TGTGCCAGTAGTACGACTCTGGGACAGACAAAAATCTATGGCTACACCTTC.